These 30 T cell receptor beta chains were sequenced from one sample in a study of T cell repertoires in ileal Crohn's disease. The table came from immunoSEQ multiplex PCR; TCRdb's copy has only in-frame clones and leaves some out. The data show some 13,000 clones, with roughly 78% seen just once and roughly 18% held by the top ten. The sequenced sample consisted of ileal tissue. All receptors derive from an adult with Crohn's disease.

The chain couples TRBV5-4 to TRBJ2-5; 7 nucleotides agree with TRBD2. Germline V gene data show CDR1 as SGHNT and CDR2 as YYREEE (reference sequence). Trimming at V came to 4 bases and at J to 2 bases, leaving 11 bases not matched to a gene. The CDR3 runs 16 residues. The CDR3: CASSRVAGASQETQYF. Here the CDR3 DNA reads TGTGCCAGCAGCCGGGTGGCGGGAGCCTCACAAGAGACCCAGTACTTC.

V and J are TRBV6-4 and TRBJ2-1; TRBD2 agrees at 9 bases. Germline V gene sequence: CDR1 MRHNA, CDR2 SNTAGT. The CDR3 loop spans 18 amino acids. V was pared by 7 bases and J by 3 bases, with 16 bases of the junction left unmatched. The CDR3 loop is CASTIGWRLAVVYNEQFF. As DNA, the CDR3 is TGTGCCAGCACAATCGGGTGGAGACTAGCGGTCGTCTACAATGAGCAGTTCTTC.

The chain combines TRBV9 with TRBJ2-7, with TRBD2 as a possible D gene (7 bases). CDR3 length: 15 amino acids. Germline CDR1 and CDR2: SGDLS and YYNGEE. V was pared by 0 bases and J by 5 bases, with 15 bases between. CDR3 sequence reads: CASSVGGGGGDEQYF. The CDR3 nucleotides read TGTGCCAGCAGCGTAGGAGGGGGAGGGGGTGACGAGCAGTACTTC.

This clone showed up just once. This rearrangement joins TRBV7-9 to TRBJ2-1, with TRBD1 identical over 7 bases. The CDR3 has 12 amino acids. Germline V gene lookup returns CDR1 SEHNR and CDR2 FQNEAQ (reference sequence). The V segment lost 6 bases and the J segment 10 bases; nucleotides outside the gene matches: 6. The DNA for the CDR3 is TGTGCCAGCAGACGCGACAGGGTGGAGCAGTTCTTC. Its translation: CASRRDRVEQFF.

The gene calls are TRBV9 and TRBJ1-5; D possibly corresponds to TRBD1 (6 bases). Germline-derived CDR1 and CDR2 are SGDLS and YYNGEE. CDR3 length: 14 residues. V was clipped by 0 bases and J by 3 bases, with 7 bases between them. CDR3 coding DNA: TGTGCCAGCAGCGTAGGGACAGACAATCAGCCCCAGCATTTT. Protein sequence: CASSVGTDNQPQHF.

With regard to this clone: This sample also contains other DNA sequences that code for the same CDR3. This chain joins TRBV7-3 and TRBJ1-1, with unresolved D. V was cut by 5 bases and J by 0 bases, with 7 bases left in between. The CDR3 totals 13 residues. From germline, CDR1 is SGHTA and CDR2 FQGTGA. The CDR3 DNA sequence: TGTGCCAGCAGCCCCCAGGTGAACACTGAAGCTTTCTTT. It translates to CASSPQVNTEAFF.

Here the CDR3 reads CASSTGGNSNQPQHF. The DNA of the CDR3 is TGTGCCAGTAGTACGGGAGGGAATAGCAATCAGCCCCAGCATTTT. The chain carries TRBV19 and TRBJ1-5; D not certain. Deletions cut 4 bases from V and 0 bases from J, with 10 bases between. Germline values: CDR1 LNHDA, CDR2 SQIVND (reference sequence). There are 15 residues in the CDR3.

The rearrangement joins TRBV23-1 to TRBJ2-5, with D tentatively TRBD2 (6 bases). TRBV23-1 is assigned to the ORF class and has an uncertain function. This CDR3 has 14 residues. V dropped 5 bases and J dropped 5 bases, with 15 bases sitting between them. In DNA, the CDR3 is TGCGCCAGCAGTTTGCCCGTTCGGGGGGAGACCCAGTACTTC. Translating it yields CASSLPVRGETQYF.

The chain carries TRBV18 and TRBJ2-7; the match to TRBD2 covers 11 bases. CDR1 is KGHSH and CDR2 is LQKENI in the germline V gene. The CDR3 sequence is 16 residues long. Trimming took 0 bases from V and 0 from J; bases not matched to a gene: 1. In DNA, the CDR3 is TGTGCCAGCTCACCACCGGGACTAGCGGCCTCCTACGAGCAGTACTTC. Protein product: CASSPPGLAASYEQYF.

This chain connects TRBV7-7 to TRBJ2-2; D not resolved. Deletions cut 5 bases from V and 3 bases from J, with 13 bases between. The CDR3 spans 15 residues. CDR1 is SSHAT and CDR2 is FNYEAQ in the germline V gene (reference sequence). The CDR3 nucleotides are TGTGCCAGCAGCCCCAGAGAGGTTCACACCGGGGAGCTGTTTTTT. It codes for CASSPREVHTGELFF.

This sequence joins TRBV7-6 and TRBJ2-2; 11 bases map to TRBD2. V was pared by 6 bases and J by 0 bases, with 3 bases of the junction left unmatched. CDR3 length: 16 residues. Germline loops: CDR1 SGHVS, CDR2 FNYEAQ. The CDR3 protein is CASSLLAGANTGELFF. CDR3 bases: TGTGCCAGCAGTTTACTAGCGGGAGCGAACACCGGGGAGCTGTTTTTT.

With respect to this clone: The junction departs from the called germline gene at one end, perhaps through a read error. The chain combines TRBV4-2 with TRBJ1-2, with 9 positions matching TRBD1. The CDR3 is 15 residues long. The germline CDR1 and CDR2 sequences are LGHNA and YNFKEQ. In nucleotides, the CDR3 is TGTGCCAGCAGCCAAGACGCCGGGACAGGGATTGGCCACACCTTC. Its translation: CASSQDAGTGIGHTF.

To note about this clone: Distinct nucleotide sequences in the sample also encode this CDR3. The chain links TRBV7-9 to TRBJ1-2; D might be TRBD1 (6 bases). Per the germline V gene, CDR1 is SEHNR and CDR2 is FQNEAQ (reference sequence). This CDR3 has 12 residues. With 3 bases removed from V and 8 bases from J, the gap between germline ends came to 10 bases. The CDR3 spells CASSFNREGYTF. In nucleotides, the CDR3 is TGTGCCAGCAGCTTCAACAGGGAAGGCTACACCTTC.

The chain carries TRBV6-5 and TRBJ2-7; 8 bases fit TRBD2. The CDR3 spans 14 residues. The junction had 5 bases not matched to a gene; V was cut back by 6 bases and J by 1 base. CDR1 and CDR2 from the germline V gene are MNHEY and SVGAGI. CDR3 region: CASRSERESYEQYF. The DNA of the CDR3 is TGTGCCAGCAGGTCGGAGCGGGAGTCCTACGAGCAGTACTTC.

This chain links TRBV2 with TRBJ2-1; 9 nucleotides match TRBD2. The V gene's germline CDR1 is SNHLY and CDR2 FYNNEI. V was clipped by 1 base and J by 7 bases; unmatched bases: 8. The CDR3 runs to 16 residues. CDR3 DNA sequence: TGTGCCAGCAGTGAAGGGGTTAGCGGGAGAGGGAATGAGCAGTTCTTC. This codes for CASSEGVSGRGNEQFF.

J is TRBJ2-3 and V is TRBV7-8; TRBD1 might be the D (5 bases). Between the trimmed V and J ends, which lost 0 bases and 0 bases, there was a span of 16 bases. Germline V lookup: CDR1 SGHVS, CDR2 FQNEAQ. The CDR3 loop spans 18 amino acids. The CDR3 loop is CASSLAGPDFLSTDTQYF. The CDR3, as DNA: TGTGCCAGCAGCTTAGCGGGGCCAGACTTCCTTAGCACAGATACGCAGTATTTT.

This rearrangement joins TRBV18 to TRBJ2-7; TRBD1 matches 11 bases. Per germline, CDR1 KGHSH and CDR2 LQKENI. The ends lost 3 bases at V and 4 bases at J; junction bases unmatched: 8. CDR3 length: 16 residues. Here the CDR3 DNA reads TGTGCCAGCTCACCCCTACATGGACAGGGGGCATACGAGCAGTACTTC. Its translation is CASSPLHGQGAYEQYF. The full variable domain, with the rest looked up from reference TRBV18 and TRBJ2-7, is NAGVMQNPRHLVRRRGQEARLRCSPMKGHSHVYWYRQLPEEGLKFMVYLQKENIIDESGMPKERFSAEFPKEGPSILRIQQVVRGDSAAYFCASSPLHGQGAYEQYFGPGTRLTVT.

The chain has TRBV30 and TRBJ2-7; D not resolved. Germline values: CDR1 GTSNPN, CDR2 SVGIG (reference sequence). Trimming cost V 2 bases and J 6 bases, with 11 bases left between them. CDR3 length equals 12 residues. CDR3 nucleotide sequence: TGTGCCTGGAGTTCGCCAACCGGCGAGCAGTACTTC. Amino acids: CAWSSPTGEQYF.

This clone was observed a single time. The chain combines TRBV7-3 with TRBJ1-3; a weak D match, TRBD1 (5 bases). Trimming left V 5 bases short and J 2 bases short, with 13 bases between. Looked up from germline, CDR1 is SGHTA and CDR2 is FQGTGA. The CDR3 covers 15 residues. The CDR3 protein is CASSPLRVPGNTIYF. The CDR3 DNA follows: TGTGCCAGCAGCCCCCTCAGGGTTCCTGGAAACACCATATATTTT. The entire variable domain, with the rest obtained from reference TRBV7-3 and TRBJ1-3, is as follows: GAGVSQTPSNKVTEKGKYVELRCDPISGHTALYWYRQSLGQGPEFLIYFQGTGAADDSGLPNDRFFAVRPEGSVSTLKIQRTERGDSAVYLCASSPLRVPGNTIYFGEGSWLTVV.

This clone showed up just once. This sequence joins TRBV5-4 and TRBJ2-7; weak D call: TRBD1 (5 bases). The CDR3 sequence is 12 residues long. Trimming pared 5 bases from V and 1 base from J, leaving 7 bases between. Germline V gene lookup returns CDR1 SGHNT and CDR2 YYREEE (reference sequence). The CDR3 sequence: CASSRGSYEQYF. Written as DNA, the CDR3 is TGTGCCAGCAGTAGGGGTTCCTACGAGCAGTACTTC. Drawing the rest from reference TRBV5-4 and TRBJ2-7, the complete variable domain is ETGVTQSPTHLIKTRGQQVTLRCSSQSGHNTVSWYQQALGQGPQFIFQYYREEENGRGNFPPRFSGLQFPNYSSELNVNALELDDSALYLCASSRGSYEQYFGPGTRLTVT.

In its sample, this clone was seen once. The gene calls are TRBV10-3 and TRBJ2-2, with a tentative D call TRBD1 (5 bases). Trimming removed 4 bases from V and 3 bases from J, with 9 bases in between. This CDR3 has 14 residues. CDR1 is ENHRY, CDR2 SYGVKD, per germline. CDR3 sequence reads: CAISGRADTGELFF. CDR3 coding DNA: TGTGCCATCAGTGGCAGGGCGGACACCGGGGAGCTGTTTTTT.

The chain combines TRBV7-2 with TRBJ2-3; D call uncertain. V was cut by 0 bases and J by 4 bases, with 8 bases left in between. Germline CDR1 SGHTA, CDR2 FQGNSA. The CDR3 is 14 amino acids. In DNA form, the CDR3 reads TGTGCCAGCAGCTTAGCCCCCTCTCCAGATACGCAGTATTTT. It codes for CASSLAPSPDTQYF.

This clone was observed a few times. The V gene is TRBV2, the J gene TRBJ2-3, with a weak D call TRBD1 (6 bases). Trimming shortened V by 7 bases and J by 2 bases, and 19 bases separated the two germline ends. CDR3 size: 16 residues. The germline V gene encodes CDR1 SNHLY and CDR2 FYNNEI. This CDR3 is CASTQRGNTPTDTQYF. CDR3 nucleotide sequence: TGTGCCAGCACCCAGAGGGGGAATACCCCCACAGATACGCAGTATTTT.

The CDR3 DNA reads as TGTGCCAGCAGCTCGAGCGGGGGCACACACAATGAGCAGTTCTTC. It translates to CASSSSGGTHNEQFF. The J gene is TRBJ2-1, the V gene TRBV7-3; 8 bases are a match to TRBD2. The CDR3 extends over 15 amino acids. With V trimmed by 4 bases and J by 5 bases, 7 bases remained unmatched. Germline lookup yields CDR1 SGHTA and CDR2 FQGTGA.

The chain is built from TRBV4-2 and TRBJ2-3; the D gene is possibly TRBD2 (6 bases). V lost 4 bases and J lost 1, with 33 bases in between. CDR1 is LGHNA, CDR2 YNFKEQ, per germline. The CDR3 sequence is 22 residues long. Here the CDR3 reads CASSPGGQAGKSAPTGTDTQYF. The DNA of the CDR3 is TGTGCCAGCAGCCCAGGAGGTCAGGCGGGGAAAAGCGCCCCCACAGGCACAGATACGCAGTATTTT.

The chain combines TRBV11-2 with TRBJ1-3; 8 nucleotides agree with TRBD1. The CDR3 contains 15 residues. Germline CDR1 reads SGHAT; CDR2 reads FQNNGV. V lost 5 bases to trimming and J lost 2 bases; unmatched junction nucleotides: 5. The CDR3 is CASSASGGPGNTIYF. CDR3 nucleotides: TGTGCCAGCAGCGCGTCAGGGGGCCCTGGAAACACCATATATTTT.

This clone occurred once. The rearrangement links TRBV4-2 to TRBJ2-2; 14 positions agree with TRBD2. CDR3 length: 16 residues. Germline CDR1 LGHNA, CDR2 YNFKEQ. J gave up 6 bases and V 2 bases, and 2 bases lay outside the gene matches. The CDR3 sequence is CASSQPGLAGAGELFF. In DNA form, the CDR3 reads TGTGCCAGCAGCCAACCGGGACTAGCGGGAGCCGGGGAGCTGTTTTTT.

This clone was found a few times. The rearrangement links TRBV4-3 to TRBJ2-7; possibly TRBD1 for D (5 bases). This CDR3 has 16 residues. V lost 1 base to trimming and J lost 4 bases, with 17 bases between them. The germline V gene encodes CDR1 LGHNA and CDR2 YSLEER. The CDR3 region is CASSQGAGYPFYEQYF. DNA for the CDR3: TGCGCCAGCAGCCAAGGGGCAGGGTACCCCTTTTACGAGCAGTACTTC.

V and J are TRBV7-2 and TRBJ2-7, with 7 bases lining up with TRBD2. This CDR3 is built from 11 residues. V lost 6 bases to trimming and J lost 7 bases; unmatched junction nucleotides: 3. Looked up from germline, CDR1 is SGHTA and CDR2 is FQGNSA. CDR3 loop: CASRSGGEQYF. For the CDR3, the DNA is TGTGCCAGCAGGTCCGGGGGGGAGCAGTACTTC. Supplemented by reference TRBV7-2 and TRBJ2-7, the full variable domain reads GAGVSQSPSNKVTEKGKDVELRCDPISGHTALYWYRQSLGQGLEFLIYFQGNSAPDKSGLPSDRFSAERTGGSVSTLTIQRTQQEDSAVYLCASRSGGEQYFGPGTRLTVT.

The chain employs TRBV15 and TRBJ2-6; perhaps TRBD1 as D (5 bases). V shed 3 bases and J shed 0 bases, with 6 bases lying between them. The CDR3 contains 15 residues. Germline assignment: CDR1 LNHNV and CDR2 YYDKDF (reference sequence). CDR3 DNA sequence: TGTGCCACCAGCAGCAGGGACTCTGGGGCCAACGTCCTGACTTTC. It yields the protein CATSSRDSGANVLTF.